This T cell receptor (beta chain) was found in a study of blood T cells in healthy people across ages. A J-beta primer mix and a sample-barcoded 5' primer were used in a second PCR of roughly 6 to 12 cycles. TCRdb re-called the 5' RACE reads with MiXCR, one entry per CDR3 protein. The data contain around 850,000 distinct CDR3 sequences, around 36% of them seen just once; the ten biggest clones take up 10% to 15%. The CDR3 loop spans 14 amino acids. Germline V CDR1 and CDR2: SGHTA, FQGTGA. Trimming cost V 5 bases and J 7 bases, with 15 bases left between them. This clonotype has a handful of counts. This TCR was recovered from a man between 18 and 35 years old in good health. This chain joins TRBV7-3 and TRBJ1-5; D not resolved. What was sequenced was blood. Written as DNA, the CDR3 is TGTGCCAGCAGCCAAACGGGGAAGGGACAGCCCCAGCATTTT. It yields the protein CASSQTGKGQPQHF.